These 9 T cell receptor beta chains originate from one sample sequenced in a study of CD8+ T cells in alopecia areata. Following RNA extraction, reverse transcription yielded cDNA that acted as the sequencing template. Measured with immunoSEQ multiplex PCR; TCRdb has only the in-frame clones, and not every one. The sample lists more than 95,000 clones, 47% occurring once. Source material: NKG2D-low CD8+ T cells sorted from blood. The receptors shown here come from a human donor with alopecia areata.

This clone was seen more than once but under ten times. The chain combines TRBV10-1 with TRBJ2-3; D not resolved. The CDR3 extends over 13 amino acids. The V gene lost 4 bases and the J gene lost 2 bases, with 7 bases spanning the gap. CDR1 and CDR2 (germline): WNHNN, SYGVQD (reference sequence). CDR3 region: CASSVVPTDTQYF. DNA for the CDR3: TGCGCCAGCAGTGTGGTACCCACAGATACGCAGTATTTT.

The V and J genes are TRBV7-6 and TRBJ2-1; TRBD2 aligns across 11 bases. Germline-derived CDR1 and CDR2 are SGHVS and FNYEAQ. The CDR3 runs to 15 residues. V shed 7 bases, J shed 0 bases, and the junction held 2 bases outside the gene matches. CDR3 protein: CASTTSGGSYNEQFF. The CDR3 DNA reads TGTGCCAGCACCACTAGCGGGGGCTCCTACAATGAGCAGTTCTTC.

This clone was detected a few times. This chain links TRBV5-1 with TRBJ2-7, with a tentative D call TRBD1 (5 bases). The germline V gene has CDR1 SGHRS and CDR2 YFSETQ. V was trimmed by 4 bases and J by 4 bases, leaving 15 bases between them. The CDR3 extends over 14 amino acids. The CDR3 DNA follows: TGCGCCAGCAGCCCCGGACATGACGGGTACGAGCAGTACTTC. Its translation: CASSPGHDGYEQYF. Full variable domain (rest looked up from reference TRBV5-1 and TRBJ2-7): KAGVTQTPRYLIKTRGQQVTLSCSPISGHRSVSWYQQTPGQGLQFLFEYFSETQRNKGNFPGRFSGRQFSNSRSEMNVSTLELGDSALYLCASSPGHDGYEQYFGPGTRLTVT.

In this sample, this clone turned up a few times. This chain's CDR3 is CASSFGAGQGRSPLHF. The CDR3 nucleotides read TGTGCCAGCAGTTTCGGAGCGGGACAGGGGAGGTCACCCCTCCACTTT. The chain has TRBV28 and TRBJ1-6, with TRBD1 matching 10 bases. V was clipped by 3 bases and J by 10 bases; unmatched bases: 9. The CDR3 runs to 16 residues. Germline V gene sequence: CDR1 MDHEN, CDR2 SYDVKM.

A few counts support this clone. V is TRBV29-1 and J is TRBJ2-1; D may be TRBD2 (5 bases). Germline CDR1 is SQVTM and CDR2 is ANQGSEA. V was clipped by 0 bases and J by 3 bases, with 15 bases between them. This CDR3 has 16 amino acids. The CDR3 loop reads CSVEDRGRRNYNEQFF. The CDR3 DNA reads TGCAGCGTTGAAGATCGGGGTAGAAGGAACTACAATGAGCAGTTCTTC.

V is TRBV6-1 and J is TRBJ1-5; D not certain. V shed 1 base and J shed 9 bases, with 4 bases lying between them. Germline lookup yields CDR1 MNHNS and CDR2 SASEGT. The CDR3 runs to 11 residues. Here the CDR3 DNA reads TGTGCCAGCAGTGAAGAGCCGCCCCAGCATTTT. It yields the protein CASSEEPPQHF.

A remark on this clone: In the same sample, other DNA sequences code for this CDR3. The chain is built from TRBV11-2 and TRBJ2-7; 11 nucleotides align to TRBD1. The CDR3 length is 14 residues. Germline V gene lookup returns CDR1 SGHAT and CDR2 FQNNGV. The V segment lost 5 bases and the J segment 2 bases; nucleotides outside the gene matches: 2. CDR3 DNA: TGTGCCAGCAGCCTGGGACAGGGGGCCTACGAGCAGTACTTC. This encodes CASSLGQGAYEQYF.

The chain is built from TRBV29-1 and TRBJ2-7; D perhaps matches TRBD1 (6 bases). The CDR3 is 13 amino acids. V lost 4 bases to trimming and J lost 3 bases, with 13 bases between them. CDR1 and CDR2 from the germline V gene are SQVTM and ANQGSEA. The CDR3 nucleotides read TGCAGCGTTGTTCGTTTGGACAGCTACGAGCAGTACTTC. Translation gives CSVVRLDSYEQYF.

This clone was found a few times. V gene TRBV21-1 combines with J gene TRBJ2-3; the table's TRBD2 call for D was not verified on the DNA. TRBV21-1 counts as a pseudogene. The CDR3 runs to 10 residues. The CDR3 here is CASPLDTQYF. The CDR3 DNA reads as TGTGCCAGCCCCTTAGATACGCAGTATTTT.